The 6 T cell receptor beta chains below were found in one sample sequenced in a study of blood T cell repertoires in COVID-19. Generated by immunoSEQ multiplex PCR, the TCRdb table keeps only in-frame clones and is missing some. The sample yields tens of thousands of clones, around 82% seen once. Material: peripheral blood. The receptors here all came from a human donor in a cohort sampled during active COVID-19.

The rearrangement links TRBV5-1 to TRBJ2-1, with D uncertain. The CDR3 has 15 amino acids. CDR1 and CDR2 (germline): SGHRS, YFSETQ. Trimming shortened V by 4 bases and J by 0 bases, and 11 bases separated the two germline ends. In DNA, the CDR3 is TGCGCCAGCAGCGTGACTCTTAGCTCCTACAATGAGCAGTTCTTC. Translated: CASSVTLSSYNEQFF.

The rearrangement joins TRBV10-3 to TRBJ2-1; 10 positions match TRBD2. Germline V gene data show CDR1 as ENHRY and CDR2 as SYGVKD. The CDR3 runs 15 residues. The V gene end was trimmed by 6 bases and the J gene end by 3 bases; junction bases not matched to a gene: 5. CDR3 loop: CAIRDSGGGYNEQFF. The CDR3 DNA sequence: TGTGCCATCAGGGACAGCGGGGGGGGCTACAATGAGCAGTTCTTC.

This chain uses TRBV18 with TRBJ1-3; unclear D gene. Trimming cost V 8 bases and J 0 bases, with 8 bases left between them. CDR3 length: 13 residues. Germline CDR1 is KGHSH and CDR2 is LQKENI. The chain's CDR3 is CASTNFSGNTIYF. The DNA for the CDR3 is TGTGCCAGCACAAATTTCTCTGGAAACACCATATATTTT.

This chain uses TRBV7-2 with TRBJ2-5; D is uncertain. Trimming pared 1 base from V and 7 bases from J, leaving 7 bases between. The CDR3 covers 12 residues. Germline CDR1 and CDR2: SGHTA and FQGNSA. CDR3: CASSLDVGTQYF. The CDR3 DNA sequence: TGTGCCAGCAGCTTAGATGTCGGGACCCAGTACTTC.

This chain links TRBV5-6 with TRBJ2-1; D is perhaps TRBD2 (6 bases). The CDR3 length is 14 residues. V was shortened by 1 base and J by 5 bases, with 10 bases between the two germline ends. Germline loops: CDR1 SGHDT, CDR2 YYEEEE. In DNA form, the CDR3 reads TGTGCCAGCAGCTTGCCGGGAGAAAACAATGAGCAGTTCTTC. Protein product: CASSLPGENNEQFF.

The chain joins TRBV7-8 to TRBJ1-1; weak D call: TRBD1 (6 bases). Trimming stripped 1 base from V and 6 bases from J, with 12 bases between. This CDR3 spans 14 amino acids. Germline CDR1 is SGHVS and CDR2 is FQNEAQ. The CDR3 region has the DNA TGTGCCAGCAGCTTAGAGAGGGGGACCGCTGAAGCTTTCTTT. Its protein is CASSLERGTAEAFF. Looking up the rest from reference TRBV7-8 and TRBJ1-1 gives the full variable domain: GAGVSQSPRYKVAKRGQDVALRCDPISGHVSLFWYQQALGQGPEFLTYFQNEAQLDKSGLPSDRFFAERPEGSVSTLKIQRTQQEDSAVYLCASSLERGTAEAFFGQGTRLTVV.